This T cell receptor beta chain was found in a study of memory CD8 T cells in hepatitis C reinfection. Study-level information: Peak reinfection sampling occurred 3 to 8 weeks after detected reinfection.

CDR3 length: 13 residues. Deletions cut 5 bases from V and 3 bases from J, with 10 bases between. Germline V lookup: CDR1 MDHEN, CDR2 SYDVKM. Sequencing was performed with immunoSEQ multiplex PCR; in TCRdb, only in-frame clones are kept and a portion is missing. Found here are 35,000 to 50,000 clones, approximately 87% of them singletons; the top ten hold around 1.2%. Findings of the study overall: Only 4 or 5 donors prevented definitive conclusions about public clonotypes.

The sample's time point: peak reinfection, 3 to 8 weeks after reinfection detection. No in vitro expansion preceded TCR sequencing of the sorted cells. People who inject drugs from Montreal's HEPCO study were the donors. A couple of donors provided sorted CD3+ CD8+ CD45RO- naive CD8 T cells at all three reinfection time points. This clone has just a few counts. Its antigen is undetermined. The chain has TRBV28 and TRBJ1-1; D is undetermined. The material sequenced was naive CD8+ T cells sorted from blood. The sequence was obtained from a man between 18 and 29 years old with hepatitis C virus infection. This chain's CDR3 is CASSPRGDTEAFF. CDR3 nucleotides: TGTGCCAGCAGTCCCCGGGGAGACACTGAAGCTTTCTTT.